The present T cell receptor (beta chain) was sequenced within a study of fetal regulatory T cell absence and autoimmunity. General study points: Pancreas TCRs were oligoclonally enriched versus cord blood, some clones over 95-fold. TRB gene family usage was broadly similar in cord blood and pancreas.

This clone was counted a few times. Its cognate antigen is unknown. This was a survey-level run. The method was immunoSEQ multiplex PCR; TCRdb's version includes in-frame clones alone and lacks a portion of them. Of 95,000 to 100,000 clones in the sample, about two thirds were seen once. Germline V lookup: CDR1 MNHNY, CDR2 SVGAGI (reference sequence). With V trimmed by 6 bases and J by 2 bases, 3 bases remained unmatched. CDR3 size: 14 residues. The sequence was collected from a male donor with IPEX syndrome. Sequencing was done on a sample of pancreas tissue. This chain uses TRBV6-6 with TRBJ2-3; 9 nucleotides agree with TRBD2. The CDR3 loop reads CASRRTSVTDTQYF. CDR3 coding DNA: TGTGCCAGCAGACGGACTAGCGTCACAGATACGCAGTATTTT.